This T cell receptor (beta chain) is drawn from a study of CXCR3-negative and CXCR3-positive naive CD8 T cells. Findings and caveats of the study: CXCR3-negative and CXCR3-positive naive cells shared comparable TRBV-TRBJ usage, but memory cells did not.

UMI-labeled 5' RACE yielded the TRB cDNA libraries. After re-calling the 5' RACE reads, TCRdb lists one entry per CDR3 protein, DNA absent. In total, the table holds tens of thousands of distinct CDR3 sequences. Comment on this clonotype: Its antigen remains unknown.

The clonotype originates from a human donor in good health. Some clones in this sample may be carry-over from other donors' samples. The sample consisted of memory CD8+ T cells from blood.

The CDR3: CASSQTGATYEQYF. The V call is TRBV27, the J call TRBJ2-7. In germline, CDR1 is MNHEY, CDR2 SMNVEV (reference sequence). This CDR3 has 14 residues.